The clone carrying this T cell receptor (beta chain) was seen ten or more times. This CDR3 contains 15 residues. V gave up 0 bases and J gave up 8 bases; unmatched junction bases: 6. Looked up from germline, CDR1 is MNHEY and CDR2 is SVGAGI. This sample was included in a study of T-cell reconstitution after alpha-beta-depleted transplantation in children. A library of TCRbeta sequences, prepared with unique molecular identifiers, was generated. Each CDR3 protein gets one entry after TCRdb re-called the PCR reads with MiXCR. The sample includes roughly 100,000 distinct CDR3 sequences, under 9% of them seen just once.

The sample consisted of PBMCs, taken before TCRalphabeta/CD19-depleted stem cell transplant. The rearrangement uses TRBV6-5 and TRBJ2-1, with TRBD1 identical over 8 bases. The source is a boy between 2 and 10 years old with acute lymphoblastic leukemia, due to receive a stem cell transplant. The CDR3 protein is CASSYSGQGADEQFF. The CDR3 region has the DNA TGTGCCAGCAGTTACTCGGGGCAGGGGGCCGATGAGCAGTTCTTC.